The text below deals with one TCR beta chain. This table comes from immunoSEQ multiplex PCR, and its TCRdb copy is limited to in-frame clones, with some not included. This sample has about 480,000 clones, with 85% to 90% found just once. This entry comes from a study of blood T cell repertoires in COVID-19. This CDR3 is 16 amino acids long. Germline loops: CDR1 MGHRA, CDR2 YSYEKL. Between the trimmed V and J ends, which lost 5 bases and 3 bases, there was a span of 19 bases. The clonotype comes from a woman in her forties or fifties with COVID-19, enrolled during active disease. Sequencing was carried out using peripheral blood. This sequence joins TRBV4-1 and TRBJ1-2, with unresolved D. CDR3 nucleotides: TGCGCCAGCAGCTACACAAAGGAAGGCGGGTACTATGGCTACACCTTC. Protein: CASSYTKEGGYYGYTF.